The present T cell receptor (beta chain) was sequenced within a study of cytomegalovirus exposure and HLA in healthy donors. Primers: 60 Vbeta forward and 13 Jbeta reverse. Sequencing was performed with immunoSEQ multiplex PCR; in TCRdb, only in-frame clones are kept and a portion is missing. The sample includes 210,000 or so clones, over 80% of them seen just once. The CDR3 consists of 18 residues. Germline V gene data show CDR1 as SGHAT and CDR2 as FQNNGV. V was trimmed by 3 bases and J by 0 bases, leaving 18 bases between them. This TCR came from a boy under 10 years old in good health and CMV-seronegative. The chain links TRBV11-2 to TRBJ2-1; tentative D call: TRBD2 (6 bases). The specimen was PBMCs. CDR3 in amino acids: CASSFLYGSRSSYNEQFF. CDR3 sequence (DNA): TGTGCCAGCAGCTTTCTTTACGGGAGCCGAAGCTCCTACAATGAGCAGTTCTTC. Complete variable domain (other parts from reference TRBV11-2 and TRBJ2-1): EAGVAQSPRYKIIEKRQSVAFWCNPISGHATLYWYQQILGQGPKLLIQFQNNGVVDDSQLPKDRFSAERLKGVDSTLKIQPAKLEDSAVYLCASSFLYGSRSSYNEQFFGPGTRLTVL.